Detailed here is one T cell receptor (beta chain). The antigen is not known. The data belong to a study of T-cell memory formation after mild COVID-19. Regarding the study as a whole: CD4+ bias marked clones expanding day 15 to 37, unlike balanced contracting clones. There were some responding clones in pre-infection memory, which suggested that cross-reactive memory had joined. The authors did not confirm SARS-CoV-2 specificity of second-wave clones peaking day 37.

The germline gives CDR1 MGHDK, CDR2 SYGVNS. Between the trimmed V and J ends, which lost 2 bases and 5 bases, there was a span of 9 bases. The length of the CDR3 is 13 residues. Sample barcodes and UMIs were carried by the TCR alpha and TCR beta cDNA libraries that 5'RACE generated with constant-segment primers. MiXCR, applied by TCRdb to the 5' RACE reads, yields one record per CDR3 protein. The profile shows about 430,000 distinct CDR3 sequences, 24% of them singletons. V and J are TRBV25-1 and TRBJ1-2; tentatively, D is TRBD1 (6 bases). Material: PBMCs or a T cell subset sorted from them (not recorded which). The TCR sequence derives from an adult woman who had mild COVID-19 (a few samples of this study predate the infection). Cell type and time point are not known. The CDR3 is CASSETGWYGYTF. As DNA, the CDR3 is TGTGCCAGCAGTGAAACAGGGTGGTATGGCTACACCTTC.